What follows is one TCR beta chain and its context. Germline values: CDR1 MNHEY, CDR2 SMNVEV (reference sequence). V dropped 2 bases and J dropped 6 bases, with 11 bases sitting between them. This CDR3 spans 13 amino acids. The source of the sample is a study of OX40 agonist ivuxolimab in advanced cancers. Clones were read by immunoSEQ multiplex PCR, and TCRdb kept only the in-frame ones, dropping some. The sample includes 25,000 to 30,000 clones, around 80% of them seen just once. This TCR derives from an adult with an advanced solid tumor such as melanoma, head and neck, liver or kidney cancer. The sample consisted of CD4+ or CD8+ T cells sorted from blood, taken in a trial of the OX40 agonist ivuxolimab. The chain links TRBV27 to TRBJ2-7, with no clear D. The CDR3 protein is CASSLGRFSEQYF. The CDR3, as DNA: TGTGCCAGCAGTTTAGGACGGTTCTCCGAGCAGTACTTC.